Listed below are T cell receptor beta chains from one sample, sequenced in a study of blood T cell repertoires in COVID-19. Sequenced by immunoSEQ multiplex PCR; TCRdb stores in-frame clones only, minus some. This table has 110,000 or so clones, roughly 87% appearing once. Sequencing was done on a sample of peripheral blood. The receptors come from a human donor in a cohort sampled during active COVID-19. Each CDR3 is given with its conserved first and last residue. The D gene is left open where the match is weak. A clone size is listed for some rows: how often the clone was seen (once, few, many), or a class if it is expanded.

d_gene | j_gene | abundance | v_gene | CDR3aa | CDR3nt
NA | TRBJ1-4 | NA | TRBV5-1 | CASSTSDGFNEKLFF | TGCGCCAGCAGCACAAGCGACGGATTTAATGAAAAACTGTTTTTT
NA | TRBJ1-1 | once | TRBV18 | CASSLYGGSTEAFF | TGTGCCAGCTCACTTTACGGGGGGAGCACTGAAGCTTTCTTT
NA | TRBJ1-1 | NA | TRBV27 | CASSPGQGGTEAFF | TGTGCCAGCAGTCCGGGCCAAGGGGGCACTGAAGCTTTCTTT
TRBD1 | TRBJ1-4 | few | TRBV5-1 | CASSSGPAGTGGEKLFF | TGCGCCAGCAGCAGTGGCCCCGCCGGGACAGGGGGAGAAAAACTGTTTTTT
TRBD2 | TRBJ2-7 | NA | TRBV10-2 | CASRSGTTTYEQYF | TGCGCCAGCAGATCCGGGACTACTACCTACGAGCAGTACTTC
TRBD1 | TRBJ1-5 | NA | TRBV6-5 | CASSRDRGEQPQHF | TGTGCCAGCAGTCGAGACAGGGGGGAGCAGCCCCAGCATTTT
TRBD1 | TRBJ2-4 | NA | TRBV10-1 | CASSERQGLSKNIQYF | TGCGCCAGCAGTGAAAGACAGGGTCTGTCCAAAAACATTCAGTACTTC
NA | TRBJ2-2 | NA | TRBV12-3/TRBV12-4 | CACRTVNTGELFF | TGTGCCTGCAGGACTGTTAACACCGGGGAGCTGTTTTTT
TRBD1 | TRBJ1-5 | few | TRBV19 | CATSWGQGRGSNQPQHF | TGTGCCACCTCATGGGGACAGGGTAGAGGTAGCAATCAGCCCCAGCATTTT
TRBD1 | TRBJ2-7 | NA | TRBV7-9 | CASSLEGTGAEQYF | TGTGCCAGCAGCTTAGAGGGGACAGGGGCCGAGCAGTACTTC
NA | TRBJ1-3 | NA | TRBV19 | CASSREHSPTGNTIYF | TGTGCCAGTAGTAGGGAGCACAGCCCCACTGGAAACACCATATATTTT
NA | TRBJ1-2 | NA | TRBV18 | CASSGLSYGYTF | TGTGCCAGCTCGGGACTGAGCTATGGCTACACCTTC
NA | TRBJ1-2 | few | TRBV5-1 | CASSLEDYGYTF | TGCGCCAGCAGCTTAGAGGACTATGGCTACACCTTC
TRBD1 | TRBJ1-1 | NA | TRBV7-2 | CASSLALTGTSAFF | TGTGCCAGCAGCTTAGCTCTGACAGGGACCTCAGCTTTCTTT
NA | TRBJ2-3 | NA | TRBV5-1 | CASSLQRGTDTQYF | TGCGCCAGCAGCTTACAGCGGGGCACAGATACGCAGTATTTT
TRBD2 | TRBJ2-7 | few | TRBV10-1 | CASSVGTSGTYEQYF | TGCGCCAGCAGTGTTGGGACTAGCGGTACCTACGAGCAGTACTTC
NA | TRBJ1-5 | NA | TRBV2 | CASGRQGNQPQHF | TGTGCCAGCGGAAGGCAGGGCAATCAGCCCCAGCATTTT
NA | TRBJ1-1 | NA | TRBV12-3/TRBV12-4 | CASSDRNTEAFF | TGTGCCAGCAGTGACAGGAACACTGAAGCTTTCTTT
NA | TRBJ1-2 | NA | TRBV15 | CATSRDYRVDYTF | TGTGCCACCAGCAGAGATTACAGGGTAGACTACACCTTC
NA | TRBJ2-7 | NA | TRBV2 | CATNLMPSYEQYF | TGTGCCACTAATTTAATGCCCTCCTACGAGCAGTACTTC
NA | TRBJ1-2 | NA | TRBV19 | CASSMRGSNYGYTF | TGTGCCAGTAGTATGCGGGGGTCTAACTATGGCTACACCTTC
NA | TRBJ2-3 | NA | TRBV6-6 | CASSYPRSGETDTQYF | TGTGCCAGCAGTTACCCCCGTTCAGGGGAAACAGATACGCAGTATTTT
NA | TRBJ2-7 | NA | TRBV6-1 | CASSEEGQPAYEQYF | TGTGCCAGCAGTGAAGAAGGACAGCCCGCCTACGAGCAGTACTTC
NA | TRBJ1-6 | NA | TRBV4-1 | CASSQASLNSPLHF | TGCGCCAGCAGCCAAGCCAGTCTCAATTCACCCCTCCACTTT
NA | TRBJ1-3 | once | TRBV5-1 | CASSQSGSSNSGNTIYF | TGCGCCAGCAGCCAATCCGGGAGCTCGAATTCTGGAAACACCATATATTTT
TRBD1 | TRBJ1-1 | NA | TRBV23-1 | CASSRGQVEMNTEAFF | TGCGCCAGCAGTCGGGGACAGGTTGAAATGAACACTGAAGCTTTCTTT
TRBD2 | TRBJ2-1 | once | TRBV4-1 | CASSQGVGTSVYNEQFF | TGCGCCAGCAGCCAAGGCGTAGGGACTAGCGTTTACAATGAGCAGTTCTTC
NA | TRBJ1-6 | NA | TRBV12-3/TRBV12-4 | CASSLGGTPLHF | TGTGCCAGCAGTTTGGGGGGAACACCCCTCCACTTT
TRBD1 | TRBJ1-6 | NA | TRBV11-3 | CASSTGGRTGVSPLHF | TGTGCCAGCAGCACAGGGGGCCGGACAGGGGTCTCACCCCTCCACTTT
NA | TRBJ1-6 | NA | TRBV3-1/TRBV3-2 | CASSQEPQGSNSPLHF | TGTGCCAGCAGCCAAGAACCCCAGGGAAGCAATTCACCCCTCCACTTT
TRBD2 | TRBJ2-1 | once | TRBV28 | CASRTSSGGAVNEQFF | TGTGCCAGCAGAACGTCTAGCGGGGGGGCCGTCAATGAGCAGTTCTTC
TRBD2 | TRBJ2-3 | NA | TRBV29-1 | CSTTTSGRGAQYF | TGCAGCACGACGACTAGCGGGAGGGGGGCGCAGTATTTT
TRBD1 | TRBJ1-4 | NA | TRBV4-1 | CASSRGQGVRPATNEKLFF | TGCGCCAGCAGCCGGGGACAGGGGGTTCGTCCTGCAACTAATGAAAAACTGTTTTTT
NA | TRBJ1-1 | NA | TRBV18 | CASSPGGGAGTEAFF | TGTGCCAGCTCACCGGGGGGGGGCGCGGGCACTGAAGCTTTCTTT
NA | TRBJ1-5 | NA | TRBV2 | CASSGGYSNQPQHF | TGTGCCAGCAGCGGCGGTTATAGCAATCAGCCCCAGCATTTT
TRBD1 | TRBJ2-1 | NA | TRBV27 | CASSSPDRSSSYNEQFF | TGTGCCAGCAGTTCCCCGGACAGGTCGAGCTCCTACAATGAGCAGTTCTTC
TRBD1 | TRBJ2-1 | NA | TRBV7-3 | CASSSRGQAGSYNEQFF | TGTGCCAGCAGCTCCAGGGGACAGGCAGGATCCTACAATGAGCAGTTCTTC
TRBD1 | TRBJ2-1 | NA | TRBV6-5 | CASSYSRDREQFF | TGTGCCAGCAGTTACTCGAGGGACAGGGAGCAGTTCTTC
TRBD2 | TRBJ2-5 | NA | TRBV5-1 | CASSLVVAGVKTQYF | TGCGCCAGCAGCTTGGTTGTAGCGGGAGTTAAGACCCAGTACTTC
NA | TRBJ2-6 | NA | TRBV14 | CASSFNSGANVLTF | TGTGCCAGCAGCTTCAACTCTGGGGCCAACGTCCTGACTTTC
TRBD1 | TRBJ2-1 | NA | TRBV7-7 | CASSRGQAAGNEQFF | TGTGCCAGCAGCCGGGGACAGGCCGCCGGGAATGAGCAGTTCTTC
NA | TRBJ2-5 | NA | TRBV28 | CASGDNRVETQYF | TGTGCCAGTGGGGACAACCGAGTTGAGACCCAGTACTTC
TRBD1 | TRBJ2-5 | NA | TRBV5-1 | CASSAGTGGRQETQYF | TGCGCCAGCAGCGCTGGGACAGGGGGCCGCCAAGAGACCCAGTACTTC
NA | TRBJ1-5 | NA | TRBV11-2 | CASSLGRLGPQHF | TGTGCCAGCAGCTTAGGGCGACTGGGGCCCCAGCATTTT
TRBD2 | TRBJ2-3 | NA | TRBV6-4 | CASSRAGGDSTDTQYF | TGTGCCAGCAGCCGAGCGGGAGGAGATAGCACAGATACGCAGTATTTT
NA | TRBJ2-7 | NA | TRBV11-2 | CASSLVGARTEEQYF | TGTGCCAGCAGCTTAGTGGGGGCTCGAACTGAGGAGCAGTACTTC